The 20 T cell receptor beta chains presented below share a single source sample, sequenced in a study of blood T cell repertoires in COVID-19. Using immunoSEQ multiplex PCR, the repertoire was profiled, and TCRdb retains in-frame clones only, with some absent. Of roughly 100,000 clones in the sample, about four fifths were seen once. Input material: peripheral blood. The receptors derive from a woman older than 75 with acute or convalescent COVID-19.

The chain has TRBV27 and TRBJ1-2, with D possibly being TRBD1 (5 bases). Trimming pared 2 bases from V and 6 bases from J, leaving 16 bases between. Germline V CDR1 and CDR2: MNHEY, SMNVEV (reference sequence). This CDR3 is 15 amino acids long. CDR3 sequence: CASSLKSGGSNGYTF. CDR3 bases: TGTGCCAGCAGTTTAAAAAGTGGGGGGTCGAATGGCTACACCTTC.

This chain connects TRBV3-1 (or the pseudogene TRBV3-2) to TRBJ2-2; 11 positions agree with TRBD1. The CDR3 runs to 15 residues. V was clipped by 4 bases and J by 4 bases; unmatched bases: 2. CDR1 LGHDT and CDR2 YNNKEL come from the germline V gene (reference sequence). The CDR3 DNA is TGTGCCAGCAGCCTAGGACAGGGGGCCACCGGGGAGCTGTTTTTT. It encodes CASSLGQGATGELFF.

A remark on this clone: A junction boundary mismatches the germline segment, possibly from a read error. The CDR3 is CASSLQGKDTQYF. As DNA, the CDR3 is TGTGCCAGCTCACTACAGGGAAAAGATACCCAGTACTTC. The chain employs TRBV18 and TRBJ2-5; perhaps TRBD1 as D (6 bases). CDR1 and CDR2 (germline): KGHSH, LQKENI. The CDR3 loop spans 13 amino acids.

This clone was observed a single time. This rearrangement joins TRBV6-2 or TRBV6-3 to TRBJ1-2, with D unresolved. The CDR3 runs 13 residues. Trimming took 5 bases from V and 4 from J, leaving 11 bases between them. Looked up from germline, CDR1 is MNHEY and CDR2 is SVGEGT. The CDR3 DNA sequence: TGTGCCAGCAGTGGGCCTGAGGGCTATGGCTACACCTTC. The encoded protein is CASSGPEGYGYTF.

The CDR3 loop reads CASSIRRTTNEKLFF. CDR3 DNA: TGTGCCAGTAGTATTCGGCGGACAACTAATGAAAAACTGTTTTTT. J is TRBJ1-4 and V is TRBV19; D call uncertain. The CDR3 is made up of 15 amino acids. Deletions cut 3 bases from V and 0 bases from J, with 8 bases between. Germline lookup yields CDR1 LNHDA and CDR2 SQIVND (reference sequence).

J is TRBJ1-1 and V is TRBV28; D is perhaps TRBD1 (5 bases). V lost 2 bases, J lost 5 bases, and 12 bases lay in between. The CDR3 is 14 residues long. The germline CDR1 and CDR2 sequences are MDHEN and SYDVKM. CDR3 loop: CASSLRTIETEAFF. The DNA of the CDR3 is TGTGCCAGCAGTTTAAGGACAATTGAAACTGAAGCTTTCTTT.

This rearrangement joins TRBV2 to TRBJ2-5, with TRBD2 as a possible D gene (6 bases). CDR1 and CDR2 from the germline V gene are SNHLY and FYNNEI. There are 13 residues in the CDR3. V was shortened by 4 bases and J by 2 bases, with 8 bases between the two germline ends. This CDR3 is CASSGRGQETQYF. The CDR3 DNA follows: TGTGCCAGCAGTGGGCGGGGACAAGAGACCCAGTACTTC.

DNA for the CDR3: TGCGCCAGCTGGGGGACAGGCGTAGGGACTAATGAAAAACTGTTTTTT. The encoded protein is CASWGTGVGTNEKLFF. The rearrangement uses TRBV10-2 and TRBJ1-4, with 8 bases matching TRBD1. With 8 bases clipped from V and 2 bases from J, the junction kept 10 bases outside the gene matches. CDR1 is WSHSY and CDR2 is SAAADI in the germline V gene. The CDR3 is 16 amino acids.

The CDR3 DNA follows: TGTGCCAGCACAGGACTAGCGGGAGGGCCGGGAGCCGGGGAGCTGTTTTTT. Protein product: CASTGLAGGPGAGELFF. This sequence joins TRBV25-1 and TRBJ2-2; the match to TRBD2 covers 15 bases. This CDR3 contains 17 residues. Trimming cost V 7 bases and J 6 bases; bases outside gene matches: 9. The germline V gene has CDR1 MGHDK and CDR2 SYGVNS.

The chain uses TRBV7-8 and TRBJ1-5; 7 bases map to TRBD1. Germline-derived CDR1 and CDR2 are SGHVS and FQNEAQ. CDR3 length equals 14 residues. Unmatched junction bases numbered 4, after V lost 3 bases and J lost 5 bases. CDR3 nucleotides: TGTGCCAGCAGCTTGACAGGGCGCGATCAGCCCCAGCATTTT. It yields the protein CASSLTGRDQPQHF.

The rearrangement links TRBV27 to TRBJ2-2; 8 positions match TRBD1. CDR3 length equals 14 residues. Germline trimming cut 6 bases from V and 7 bases from J; bases unmatched to any gene: 7. Germline V gives CDR1 MNHEY, CDR2 SMNVEV (reference sequence). CDR3 amino acids: CASREGQDSGELFF. For the CDR3, the DNA is TGTGCCAGCAGAGAGGGACAGGATAGCGGGGAGCTGTTTTTT.

J is TRBJ2-3 and V is TRBV7-9; tentative D call: TRBD2 (6 bases). Trimming stripped 5 bases from V and 6 bases from J, with 15 bases between. The CDR3 sequence is 14 residues long. Germline V gives CDR1 SEHNR, CDR2 FQNEAQ (reference sequence). CDR3 sequence: CASSRSGGSDTQYF. The DNA of the CDR3 is TGTGCCAGCAGCCGGTCCGGGGGTTCCGATACGCAGTATTTT.

V is TRBV7-6 and J is TRBJ2-3; 9 positions agree with TRBD2. The CDR3 is made up of 15 amino acids. V trimming: 2 bases; J trimming: 0 bases; junction bases outside the gene matches: 0. The germline V gene encodes CDR1 SGHVS and CDR2 FNYEAQ. Here the CDR3 reads CASSLTSGSTDTQYF. The CDR3 DNA reads TGTGCCAGCAGCTTAACTAGCGGGAGCACAGATACGCAGTATTTT. Complete variable domain (other parts from reference TRBV7-6 and TRBJ2-3): GAGVSQSPRYKVTKRGQDVALRCDPISGHVSLYWYRQALGQGPEFLTYFNYEAQQDKSGLPNDRFSAERPEGSISTLTIQRTEQRDSAMYRCASSLTSGSTDTQYFGPGTRLTVL.

J is TRBJ1-3 and V is TRBV5-1, with D possibly being TRBD1 (5 bases). This CDR3 spans 14 amino acids. V lost 4 bases, J lost 4 bases, and 12 bases lay in between. Germline V gene lookup returns CDR1 SGHRS and CDR2 YFSETQ. CDR3 DNA sequence: TGCGCCAGCAGCCAAGCGGGGGACGGAAACACCATATATTTT. Its translation is CASSQAGDGNTIYF.

This clone occurred a few times. The genes are TRBV4-1 and TRBJ2-5; 9 nucleotides line up with TRBD2. The CDR3 runs 16 residues. V was pared by 1 base and J by 5 bases, with 8 bases of the junction left unmatched. The germline V gene has CDR1 MGHRA and CDR2 YSYEKL. The CDR3 loop reads CASSQGPAGGKETQYF. The CDR3 DNA is TGCGCCAGCAGCCAAGGGCCGGCGGGGGGGAAGGAGACCCAGTACTTC.

The CDR3 sequence is CAWRQSHNSPLHF. The CDR3 DNA is TGTGCCTGGCGACAGTCACATAATTCACCCCTCCACTTT. The V call is TRBV30, the J call TRBJ1-6, with a tentative D call TRBD1 (5 bases). Germline-derived CDR1 and CDR2 are GTSNPN and SVGIG (reference sequence). Trimming took off 5 bases at V and 5 bases at J, with 10 bases between the two ends. The CDR3 contains 13 residues.

The rearrangement links TRBV11-2 to TRBJ2-1, with TRBD2 as a possible D gene (5 bases). V dropped 0 bases and J dropped 4 bases, with 7 bases sitting between them. CDR1 SGHAT and CDR2 FQNNGV come from the germline V gene. The CDR3 has 14 amino acids. CDR3 sequence: CASSLDGGYNEQFF. The CDR3 DNA is TGTGCCAGCAGCTTAGATGGAGGATACAATGAGCAGTTCTTC.

This clone was picked up a small number of times. V usage is TRBV5-5 and J usage is TRBJ1-6, with 8 bases fitting TRBD1. J gave up 7 bases and V 2 bases, and 11 bases lay outside the gene matches. In germline, CDR1 is SGHKS, CDR2 YYEKEE (reference sequence). The CDR3 loop spans 17 amino acids. CDR3 bases: TGTGCCAGCAGCTTTATGGGCAGGGGGCAAATCAATTCACCCCTCCACTTT. It is translated as CASSFMGRGQINSPLHF.

Here the CDR3 DNA reads TGTGCCAGTAGTGAACTAGCGGGAGCAATCACCTACGAGCAGTACTTC. Translating it yields CASSELAGAITYEQYF. This sequence joins TRBV19 and TRBJ2-7; 11 nucleotides match TRBD2. Looked up from germline, CDR1 is LNHDA and CDR2 is SQIVND (reference sequence). With V trimmed by 5 bases and J by 2 bases, 8 bases remained unmatched. The CDR3 extends over 16 amino acids.

J is TRBJ2-1 and V is TRBV11-3; 9 nucleotides agree with TRBD2. The V segment lost 6 bases and the J segment 2 bases; nucleotides outside the gene matches: 5. This CDR3 region has 15 residues. Germline CDR1 reads SGHNT; CDR2 reads YENEEA. The CDR3 DNA sequence: TGTGCCAGCAGTTTTAGCGGGAGTACCTACAATGAGCAGTTCTTC. Its protein product is CASSFSGSTYNEQFF.